These 30 T cell receptor beta chains share one sample of origin, sequenced in a study of shared clonotypes between healthy human individuals. The repertoire was sequenced with immunoSEQ multiplex PCR; TCRdb's copy has only in-frame clones and lacks some. The data hold about 2 million clones, with 85% to 95% observed a single time. The sequenced material came from naive CD4+ T cells sorted from blood. Subset specified: CD45RA+ positively selected. The origin of the receptors is a man aged 18 to 29 in good health.

The chain links TRBV30 to TRBJ1-1, with D tentatively TRBD1 (6 bases). Germline values: CDR1 GTSNPN, CDR2 SVGIG (reference sequence). The CDR3 totals 15 residues. V dropped 2 bases and J dropped 1 base, with 14 bases sitting between them. CDR3 bases: TGTGCCTGGAGTACTGAGGGGGGTAGGAACACTGAAGCTTTCTTT. Amino acid sequence: CAWSTEGGRNTEAFF.

The chain combines TRBV6-6 with TRBJ2-2, with unresolved D. Trimming left V 8 bases short and J 3 bases short, with 10 bases between. The CDR3 runs to 13 residues. From germline, CDR1 is MNHNY and CDR2 SVGAGI (reference sequence). The CDR3 is CASGITDTGELFF. CDR3 DNA sequence: TGTGCCAGCGGTATCACGGACACCGGGGAGCTGTTTTTT.

The chain recombines TRBV10-3 with TRBJ2-5; D gene unclear. This CDR3 contains 13 residues. Germline CDR1 reads ENHRY; CDR2 reads SYGVKD. Trimming removed 2 bases at V and 5 bases at J, with 9 bases between. The CDR3 nucleotides read TGTGCCATCAGTGAGGGCCCGAACGAGACCCAGTACTTC. Amino acid sequence: CAISEGPNETQYF.

The V and J genes are TRBV5-1 and TRBJ2-1, with D maybe TRBD2 (6 bases). CDR3 length: 15 residues. Germline V gives CDR1 SGHRS, CDR2 YFSETQ. The V end was cut by 6 bases, the J end by 6 bases, with 19 bases between. CDR3: CASNDGTPGVNEQFF. The CDR3 bases are TGCGCCAGCAACGACGGGACCCCGGGGGTCAATGAGCAGTTCTTC.

The chain employs TRBV9 and TRBJ2-1; 12 bases are shared with TRBD1. V dropped 0 bases and J dropped 8; count of bases not matched to a gene: 12. This CDR3 contains 18 residues. CDR1 and CDR2 (germline): SGDLS, YYNGEE. The CDR3 coding sequence is TGTGCCAGCAGCGTAGAGGCCCTTGTAGGGACAGGGGGCGATGAGCAGTTCTTC. The encoded protein is CASSVEALVGTGGDEQFF.

The genes are TRBV19 and TRBJ1-5; D might be TRBD1 (5 bases). The CDR3 is 15 residues long. The V end lost 4 bases, the J end lost 3 bases, and 13 bases lay between the germline ends. Germline CDR1 LNHDA, CDR2 SQIVND (reference sequence). CDR3 nucleotide sequence: TGTGCCAGTAGTAACCGGGACGGAAACAATCAGCCCCAGCATTTT. Translated: CASSNRDGNNQPQHF.

Comments on this clone: The identical CDR3 is also encoded by other nucleotide sequences in the sample. The chain combines TRBV5-1 with TRBJ2-7, with D perhaps matching TRBD1 (5 bases). The germline gives CDR1 SGHRS, CDR2 YFSETQ. The ends were cut back, 1 base at V and 4 bases at J, with 12 bases in the middle. This CDR3 has 14 residues. Here the CDR3 reads CASSLLGQGYEQYF. Written as DNA, the CDR3 is TGCGCCAGCAGCTTGTTGGGGCAAGGGTACGAGCAGTACTTC.

As regards this clone: The sample carries other DNA sequences with the same CDR3. This chain uses TRBV9 with TRBJ2-5; D ambiguous. The V gene's germline CDR1 is SGDLS and CDR2 YYNGEE. V was shortened by 1 base and J by 1 base, with 8 bases between the two germline ends. The CDR3 length is 14 residues. The CDR3 coding sequence is TGTGCCAGCAGCGTAACGGGCGCCCAAGAGACCCAGTACTTC. Residues: CASSVTGAQETQYF.

This chain joins TRBV5-4 and TRBJ2-5; tentative D call: TRBD2 (5 bases). The J call could be wrong; TRBJ2-7 is a better fit for the DNA end. The CDR3 is made up of 16 amino acids. Germline V CDR1 and CDR2: SGHNT, YYREEE (reference sequence). The CDR3 bases are TGTGCCAGCAGCTTGGATCCGCGGGCTCTACCCTACGAGCAGTACTTC. This translates into CASSLDPRALPYEQYF.

J is TRBJ2-5 and V is TRBV2, with D uncertain. CDR1 is SNHLY, CDR2 FYNNEI, per germline. Trimming pared 8 bases from V and 4 bases from J, leaving 17 bases between. The CDR3 length is 14 residues. CDR3 nucleotide sequence: TGTGCCAGCTGTTTGACGAATGGTTTAGAGACCCAGTACTTC. This gives the protein CASCLTNGLETQYF.

CDR3 sequence reads: CASSIGEGNTIYF. CDR3 sequence (DNA): TGTGCCAGTAGTATCGGCGAGGGGAACACCATATATTTT. The rearrangement uses TRBV19 and TRBJ1-3; perhaps TRBD1 as D (5 bases). The CDR3 totals 13 residues. Germline CDR1 LNHDA, CDR2 SQIVND (reference sequence). The ends were cut back, 3 bases at V and 7 bases at J, with 10 bases in the middle. Supplemented by reference TRBV19 and TRBJ1-3, the full variable domain reads DGGITQSPKYLFRKEGQNVTLSCEQNLNHDAMYWYRQDPGQGLRLIYYSQIVNDFQKGDIAEGYSVSREKKESFPLTVTSAQKNPTAFYLCASSIGEGNTIYFGEGSWLTVV.

The chain uses TRBV10-3 and TRBJ2-4; D ambiguous. Germline CDR1 and CDR2: ENHRY and SYGVKD. V gave up 2 bases and J gave up 0 bases, with 23 bases separating them. The CDR3 runs 20 residues. The CDR3 DNA is TGTGCCATCAGTGAGCCTGATTCGGTCCAACTTTTGGGAGCCAAAAACATTCAGTACTTC. It codes for CAISEPDSVQLLGAKNIQYF.

This clone is a singleton in its sample. V is TRBV2 and J is TRBJ2-5; 7 positions agree with TRBD1. Germline V gives CDR1 SNHLY, CDR2 FYNNEI. This CDR3 is built from 15 residues. With 1 base clipped from V and 5 bases from J, the junction kept 7 bases outside the gene matches. Written as DNA, the CDR3 is TGTGCCAGCAGTGAAGACTCCGTAGGGGGCGAGACCCAGTACTTC. As protein: CASSEDSVGGETQYF.

CDR3 loop: CASSPRQGGAGANVLTF. CDR3 coding DNA: TGTGCCAGCTCACCAAGACAGGGGGGAGCTGGGGCCAACGTCCTGACTTTC. The chain is built from TRBV18 and TRBJ2-6, with TRBD1 matching 9 bases. Germline lookup yields CDR1 KGHSH and CDR2 LQKENI. V lost 2 bases to trimming and J lost 2 bases; unmatched junction nucleotides: 4. This CDR3 spans 17 amino acids.

The V gene is TRBV11-2, the J gene TRBJ1-1; tentatively, D is TRBD1 (5 bases). The CDR3 has 13 amino acids. CDR1 is SGHAT and CDR2 is FQNNGV in the germline V gene. V was shortened by 5 bases and J by 4 bases, with 11 bases between the two germline ends. The CDR3 loop reads CASSQGSSTEAFF. DNA of the CDR3: TGTGCCAGCAGCCAGGGAAGTAGCACTGAAGCTTTCTTT.

The chain is built from TRBV28 and TRBJ2-7, with 11 bases matching TRBD1. The CDR3 sequence is 15 residues long. The ends lost 3 bases at V and 2 bases at J; junction bases unmatched: 3. Germline assignment: CDR1 MDHEN and CDR2 SYDVKM. The CDR3 DNA reads as TGTGCCAGCAGTTTTGGGGACAGGGGGACCTACGAGCAGTACTTC. Translation gives CASSFGDRGTYEQYF.

The chain uses TRBV2 and TRBJ1-3, with no clear D. Germline V lookup: CDR1 SNHLY, CDR2 FYNNEI. Trimming removed 7 bases from V and 2 bases from J, with 12 bases in between. The CDR3 spans 14 residues. CDR3 loop: CASTGESAGNTIYF. The CDR3 nucleotides are TGTGCCAGCACCGGGGAATCAGCTGGAAACACCATATATTTT. Complete variable domain (other parts from reference TRBV2 and TRBJ1-3): EPEVTQTPSHQVTQMGQEVILRCVPISNHLYFYWYRQILGQKVEFLVSFYNNEISEKSEIFDDQFSVERPDGSNFTLKIRSTKLEDSAMYFCASTGESAGNTIYFGEGSWLTVV.

The chain is built from TRBV6-6 and TRBJ2-3, with no clear D. The CDR3 contains 12 residues. The germline V gene has CDR1 MNHNY and CDR2 SVGAGI (reference sequence). Trimming took 2 bases from V and 3 from J, leaving 3 bases between them. CDR3 in DNA: TGTGCCAGCAGTTACAAAACAGATACGCAGTATTTT. Amino acid sequence: CASSYKTDTQYF.

V and J are TRBV9 and TRBJ2-2; TRBD2 aligns across 7 bases. The germline V gene has CDR1 SGDLS and CDR2 YYNGEE. The CDR3 consists of 16 residues. The J segment lost 0 bases and the V segment lost 1 base, leaving 3 bases of the junction unmatched. Written as DNA, the CDR3 is TGTGCCAGCAGCGTATCAGGACTAGCGAACACCGGGGAGCTGTTTTTT. Its translation: CASSVSGLANTGELFF.

The rearrangement links TRBV11-2 to TRBJ2-7; 15 positions agree with TRBD2. Germline V gene data show CDR1 as SGHAT and CDR2 as FQNNGV. This CDR3 region has 14 residues. V dropped 5 bases and J dropped 11; count of bases not matched to a gene: 7. CDR3 loop: CASSPRTSGGAEYF. In nucleotides, the CDR3 is TGTGCCAGCAGCCCCCGGACTAGCGGGGGGGCGGAGTACTTC.

The V call is TRBV10-3, the J call TRBJ2-7, with D possibly being TRBD1 (6 bases). Trimming cost V 0 bases and J 2 bases, with 11 bases left between them. The CDR3 runs 15 residues. The V gene's germline CDR1 is ENHRY and CDR2 SYGVKD. The CDR3 region is CAISESTGGAYEQYF. DNA of the CDR3: TGTGCCATCAGTGAGTCGACAGGTGGGGCCTACGAGCAGTACTTC.

This clone turned up a few times. The chain is built from TRBV5-1 and TRBJ2-3; D remains ambiguous. CDR3 length: 15 residues. V was cut by 0 bases and J by 4 bases, with 12 bases left in between. Per germline, CDR1 SGHRS and CDR2 YFSETQ. The CDR3 DNA follows: TGCGCCAGCAGCTTGGCCTGGGGTGGCCCAGATACGCAGTATTTT. Its translation: CASSLAWGGPDTQYF.

This clone was recorded once. The chain carries TRBV18 and TRBJ1-1; D gene ambiguous. Looked up from germline, CDR1 is KGHSH and CDR2 is LQKENI. Trimming removed 5 bases at V and 7 bases at J, with 14 bases between. This CDR3 comprises 13 residues. CDR3 nucleotides: TGTGCCAGCTCAGAAGTCCCGGGCGGTGAAGCTTTCTTT. Amino acid sequence: CASSEVPGGEAFF.

Concerning this clone itself: Other DNA variants within this sample encode the same CDR3. J is TRBJ1-3 and V is TRBV30, with D possibly matching TRBD1 (5 bases). V lost 3 bases and J lost 4, with 13 bases in between. CDR1 and CDR2 from the germline V gene are GTSNPN and SVGIG (reference sequence). CDR3 size: 14 residues. CDR3 in DNA: TGTGCCTGGAGCTTGGGGGGGTCCGGAAACACCATATATTTT. It is translated as CAWSLGGSGNTIYF.

This chain uses TRBV10-3 with TRBJ2-7; tentatively, D is TRBD1 (6 bases). CDR1 is ENHRY and CDR2 is SYGVKD in the germline V gene. This CDR3 has 14 residues. The germline V and J ends were trimmed by 4 bases and 2 bases, with 12 bases remaining between them. CDR3 region: CAISARQVTYEQYF. The CDR3 region has the DNA TGTGCCATCAGTGCTAGACAGGTAACCTACGAGCAGTACTTC.

The J gene is TRBJ2-5, the V gene TRBV5-1; 8 nucleotides match TRBD2. The CDR3 totals 16 residues. The germline CDR1 and CDR2 sequences are SGHRS and YFSETQ. With V trimmed by 0 bases and J by 2 bases, 6 bases remained unmatched. CDR3 in DNA: TGCGCCAGCAGCTTGGAGGGTAGCGGGGAGCAAGAGACCCAGTACTTC. Its protein is CASSLEGSGEQETQYF.

V gene TRBV11-3 combines with J gene TRBJ2-3; no reliable D call. Germline CDR1 SGHNT, CDR2 YENEEA. V gave up 1 base and J gave up 4 bases, with 12 bases separating them. This CDR3 comprises 15 residues. CDR3 nucleotides: TGTGCCAGCAGCTTAGCGCCTACTATTGCAGATACGCAGTATTTT. Translated: CASSLAPTIADTQYF.

The chain links TRBV7-2 to TRBJ2-7, with unresolved D. The ends were cut back, 1 base at V and 4 bases at J, with 14 bases in the middle. Germline values: CDR1 SGHTA, CDR2 FQGNSA. The CDR3 extends over 15 amino acids. The CDR3 sequence: CASSLEGRYLYEQYF. The CDR3 region has the DNA TGTGCCAGCAGCTTAGAAGGCAGATACTTATACGAGCAGTACTTC.

The chain employs TRBV6-6 and TRBJ1-5; 8 bases align to TRBD1. The germline gives CDR1 MNHNY, CDR2 SVGAGI (reference sequence). Unmatched junction bases numbered 1, after V lost 2 bases and J lost 1 base. CDR3 length: 15 amino acids. This CDR3 reads CASSYHRGSNQPQHF. CDR3 sequence (DNA): TGTGCCAGCAGTTACCACAGGGGGAGCAATCAGCCCCAGCATTTT.

V is TRBV7-9 and J is TRBJ2-3; 10 bases are a match to TRBD2. The CDR3 runs 17 residues. Germline CDR1 and CDR2: SEHNR and FQNEAQ (reference sequence). The ends lost 5 bases at V and 1 base at J; junction bases unmatched: 9. CDR3 region: CASSLQIGTSGTDTQYF. The CDR3 nucleotides read TGTGCCAGCAGCCTGCAGATCGGGACTAGCGGCACAGATACGCAGTATTTT.